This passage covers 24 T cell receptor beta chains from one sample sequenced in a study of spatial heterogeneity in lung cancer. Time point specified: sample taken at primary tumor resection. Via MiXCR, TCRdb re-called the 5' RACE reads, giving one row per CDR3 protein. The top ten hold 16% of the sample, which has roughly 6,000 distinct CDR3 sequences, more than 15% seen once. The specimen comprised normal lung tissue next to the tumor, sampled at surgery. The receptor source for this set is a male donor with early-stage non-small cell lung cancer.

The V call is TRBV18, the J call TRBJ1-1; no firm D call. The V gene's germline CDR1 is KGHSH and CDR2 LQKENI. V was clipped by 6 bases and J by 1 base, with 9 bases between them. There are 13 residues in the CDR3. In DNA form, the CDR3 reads TGTGCCAGCTCCACACACACGAACACTGAAGCTTTCTTT. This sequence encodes CASSTHTNTEAFF.

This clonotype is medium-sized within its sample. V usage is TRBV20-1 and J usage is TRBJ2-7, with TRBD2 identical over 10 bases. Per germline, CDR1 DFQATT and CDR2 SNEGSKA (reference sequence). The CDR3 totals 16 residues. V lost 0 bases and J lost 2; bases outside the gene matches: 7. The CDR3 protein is CSARDGDSGRPYEQYF. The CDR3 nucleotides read TGCAGTGCTAGAGATGGAGATAGCGGGAGGCCCTACGAGCAGTACTTC.

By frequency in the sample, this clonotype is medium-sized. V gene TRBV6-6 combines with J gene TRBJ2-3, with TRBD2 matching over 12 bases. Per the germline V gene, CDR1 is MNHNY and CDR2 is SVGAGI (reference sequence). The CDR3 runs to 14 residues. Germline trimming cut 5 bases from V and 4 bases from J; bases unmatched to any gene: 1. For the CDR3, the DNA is TGTGCCAGCAGTACTAGCGGGAGGTCAGATACGCAGTATTTT. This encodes CASSTSGRSDTQYF.

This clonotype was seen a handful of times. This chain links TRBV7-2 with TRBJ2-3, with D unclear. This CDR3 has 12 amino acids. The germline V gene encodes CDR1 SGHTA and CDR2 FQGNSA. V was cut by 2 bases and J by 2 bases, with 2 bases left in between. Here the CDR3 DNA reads TGTGCCAGCAGCTTATTCACAGATACGCAGTATTTT. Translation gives CASSLFTDTQYF.

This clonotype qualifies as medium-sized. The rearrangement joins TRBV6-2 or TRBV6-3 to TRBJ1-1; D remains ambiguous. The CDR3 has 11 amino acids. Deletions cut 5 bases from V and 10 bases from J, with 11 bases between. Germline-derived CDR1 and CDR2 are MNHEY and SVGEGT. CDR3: CASSQGWGAFF. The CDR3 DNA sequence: TGTGCCAGCAGTCAAGGGTGGGGAGCTTTCTTT.

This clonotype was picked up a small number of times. The CDR3: CASSISKGYYEQYF. As DNA, the CDR3 is TGTGCCAGCAGCATCTCTAAGGGCTACTACGAGCAGTACTTC. The chain has TRBV7-8 and TRBJ2-7; D call uncertain. The V gene lost 5 bases and the J gene lost 3 bases, with 14 bases spanning the gap. CDR1 and CDR2 (germline): SGHVS, FQNEAQ. There are 14 residues in the CDR3.

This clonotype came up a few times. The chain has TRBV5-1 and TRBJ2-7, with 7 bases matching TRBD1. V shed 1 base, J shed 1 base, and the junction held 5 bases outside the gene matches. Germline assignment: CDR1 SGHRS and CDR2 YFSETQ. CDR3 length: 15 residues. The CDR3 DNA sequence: TGCGCCAGCAGCTTGTCCGGGACAGCTTCCTACGAGCAGTACTTC. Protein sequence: CASSLSGTASYEQYF.

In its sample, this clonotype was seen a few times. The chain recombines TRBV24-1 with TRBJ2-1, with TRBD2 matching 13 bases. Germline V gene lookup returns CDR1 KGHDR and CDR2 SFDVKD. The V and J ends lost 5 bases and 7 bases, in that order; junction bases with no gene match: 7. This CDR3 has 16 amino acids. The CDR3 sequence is CATSATLAGGLNEQFF. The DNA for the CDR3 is TGTGCCACCAGTGCTACACTAGCGGGAGGGCTTAATGAGCAGTTCTTC.

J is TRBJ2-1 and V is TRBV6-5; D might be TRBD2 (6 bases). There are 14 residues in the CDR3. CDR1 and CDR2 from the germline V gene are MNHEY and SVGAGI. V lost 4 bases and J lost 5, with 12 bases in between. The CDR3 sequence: CASSSGDGDNEQFF. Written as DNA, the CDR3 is TGTGCCAGCAGTTCGGGGGACGGGGACAATGAGCAGTTCTTC.

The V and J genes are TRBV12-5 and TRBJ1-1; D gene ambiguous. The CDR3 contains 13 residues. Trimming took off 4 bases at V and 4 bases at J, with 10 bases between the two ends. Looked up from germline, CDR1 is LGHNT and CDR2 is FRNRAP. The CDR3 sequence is CASGSSARTEAFF. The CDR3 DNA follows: TGTGCTAGTGGTTCTTCCGCACGCACTGAAGCTTTCTTT.

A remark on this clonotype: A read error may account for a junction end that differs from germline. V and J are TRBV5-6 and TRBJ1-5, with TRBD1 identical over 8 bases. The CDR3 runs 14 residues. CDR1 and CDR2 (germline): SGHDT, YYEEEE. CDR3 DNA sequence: TGTGCCAGCAGTTACGGGACAGGAACCCAGCCCCGGCATTTT. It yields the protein CASSYGTGTQPRHF.

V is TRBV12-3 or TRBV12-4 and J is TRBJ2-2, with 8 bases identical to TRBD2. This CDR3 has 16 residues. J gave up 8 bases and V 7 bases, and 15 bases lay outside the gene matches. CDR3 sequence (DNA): TGTGCCAGCAATCCACGTGGTTGGGCGGGAGGTGGGGAGCTGTTTTTT. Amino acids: CASNPRGWAGGGELFF.

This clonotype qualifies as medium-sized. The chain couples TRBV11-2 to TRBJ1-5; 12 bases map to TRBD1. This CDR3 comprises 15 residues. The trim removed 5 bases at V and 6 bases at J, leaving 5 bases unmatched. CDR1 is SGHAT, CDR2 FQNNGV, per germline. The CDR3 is CASSQGQGAGQPQHF. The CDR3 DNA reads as TGTGCCAGCAGCCAGGGACAGGGGGCTGGTCAGCCCCAGCATTTT.

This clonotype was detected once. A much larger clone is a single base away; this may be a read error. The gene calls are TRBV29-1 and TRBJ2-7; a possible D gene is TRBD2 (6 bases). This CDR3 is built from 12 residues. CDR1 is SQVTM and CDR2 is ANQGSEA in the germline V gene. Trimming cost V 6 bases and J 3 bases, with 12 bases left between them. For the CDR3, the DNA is TGCAGCGTGACAGTGGGAGGCTACGAGCAGTACTTC. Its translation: CSVTVGGYEQYF.

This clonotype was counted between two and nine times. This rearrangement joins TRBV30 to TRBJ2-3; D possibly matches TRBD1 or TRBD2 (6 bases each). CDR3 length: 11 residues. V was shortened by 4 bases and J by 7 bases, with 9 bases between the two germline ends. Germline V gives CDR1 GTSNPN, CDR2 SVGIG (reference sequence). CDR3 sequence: CAWIGGHTQYF. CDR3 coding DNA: TGTGCCTGGATTGGGGGGCATACGCAGTATTTT. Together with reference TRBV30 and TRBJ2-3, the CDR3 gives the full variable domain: SQTIHQWPATLVQPVGSPLSLECTVEGTSNPNLYWYRQAAGRGLQLLFYSVGIGQISSEVPQNLSASRPQDRQFILSSKKLLLSDSGFYLCAWIGGHTQYFGPGTRLTVL.

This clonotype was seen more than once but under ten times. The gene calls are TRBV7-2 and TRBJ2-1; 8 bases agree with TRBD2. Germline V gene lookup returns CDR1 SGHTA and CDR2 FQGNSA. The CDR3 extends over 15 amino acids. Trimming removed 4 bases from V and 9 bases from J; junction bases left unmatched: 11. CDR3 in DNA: TGTGCCAGCAGCTCCTTAGGGCGGGAGGCGGCTGAGCAGTTCTTC. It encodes CASSSLGREAAEQFF.

The CDR3 is CSARDEERLGYTF. CDR3 sequence (DNA): TGCAGTGCTAGAGATGAGGAACGGCTTGGCTACACCTTC. The rearrangement uses TRBV20-1 and TRBJ1-2, with no clear D. The CDR3 has 13 amino acids. Germline V gives CDR1 DFQATT, CDR2 SNEGSKA (reference sequence). V lost 0 bases and J lost 7, with 12 bases in between.

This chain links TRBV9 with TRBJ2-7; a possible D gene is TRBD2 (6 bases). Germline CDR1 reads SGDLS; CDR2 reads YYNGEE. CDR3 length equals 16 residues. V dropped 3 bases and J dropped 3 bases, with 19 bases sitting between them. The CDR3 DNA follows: TGTGCCAGCAGCGGCCCCTTCGGTAGCGGATACTACGAGCAGTACTTC. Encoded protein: CASSGPFGSGYYEQYF.

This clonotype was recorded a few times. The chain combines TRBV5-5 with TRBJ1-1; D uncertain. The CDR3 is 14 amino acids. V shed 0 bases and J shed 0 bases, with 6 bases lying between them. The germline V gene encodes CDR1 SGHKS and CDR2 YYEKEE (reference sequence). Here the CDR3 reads CASSLAFMNTEAFF. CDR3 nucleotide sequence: TGTGCCAGCAGCTTGGCGTTCATGAACACTGAAGCTTTCTTT.

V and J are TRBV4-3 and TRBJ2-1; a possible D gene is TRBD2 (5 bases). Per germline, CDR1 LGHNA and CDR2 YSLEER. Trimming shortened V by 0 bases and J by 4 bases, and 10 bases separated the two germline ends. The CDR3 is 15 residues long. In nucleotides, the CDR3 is TGCGCCAGCAGCCAAGAGAAGGACTGGTACAATGAGCAGTTCTTC. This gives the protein CASSQEKDWYNEQFF.

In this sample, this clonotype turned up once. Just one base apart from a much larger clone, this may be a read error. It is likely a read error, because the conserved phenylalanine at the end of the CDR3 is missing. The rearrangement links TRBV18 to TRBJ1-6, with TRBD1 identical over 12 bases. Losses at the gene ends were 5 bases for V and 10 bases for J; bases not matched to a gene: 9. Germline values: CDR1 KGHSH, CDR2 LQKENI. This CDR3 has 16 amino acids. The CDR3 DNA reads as TGTGCCAGCTCATCTTCCGGGACAGGGGGCGGCTCACCCCTCCACCTT. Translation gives CASSSSGTGGGSPLHL.

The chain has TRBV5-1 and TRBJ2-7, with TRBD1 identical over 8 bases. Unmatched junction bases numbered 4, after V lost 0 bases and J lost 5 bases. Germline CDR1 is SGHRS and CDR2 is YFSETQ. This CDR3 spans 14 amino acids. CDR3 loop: CASSLGTGLNEQYF. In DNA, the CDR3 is TGCGCCAGCAGCTTGGGGACAGGGTTGAACGAGCAGTACTTC. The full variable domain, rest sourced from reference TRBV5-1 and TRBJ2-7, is KAGVTQTPRYLIKTRGQQVTLSCSPISGHRSVSWYQQTPGQGLQFLFEYFSETQRNKGNFPGRFSGRQFSNSRSEMNVSTLELGDSALYLCASSLGTGLNEQYFGPGTRLTVT.

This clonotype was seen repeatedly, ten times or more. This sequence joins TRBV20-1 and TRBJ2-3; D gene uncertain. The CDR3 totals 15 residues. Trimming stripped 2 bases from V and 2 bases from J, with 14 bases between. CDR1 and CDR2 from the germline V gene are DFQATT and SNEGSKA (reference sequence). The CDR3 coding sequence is TGCAGTGCTAGATTAGAGATGAGCAACACAGATACGCAGTATTTT. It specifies CSARLEMSNTDTQYF.

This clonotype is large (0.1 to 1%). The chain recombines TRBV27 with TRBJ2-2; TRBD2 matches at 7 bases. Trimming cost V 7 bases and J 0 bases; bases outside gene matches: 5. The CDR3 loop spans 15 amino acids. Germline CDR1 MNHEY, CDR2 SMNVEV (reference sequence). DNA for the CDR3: TGTGCCAGCATACTAGCGCAAACGAACACCGGGGAGCTGTTTTTT. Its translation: CASILAQTNTGELFF.